The sequence of this T cell receptor (beta chain) was determined in a study of OX40 agonist ivuxolimab in advanced cancers. On the study more broadly: Dosing consisted of intravenous ivuxolimab at 0.01 to 10 mg/kg every 2 weeks.

Libraries were prepared by immunoSEQ multiplex PCR; TCRdb keeps only in-frame clonotypes and omits some of them. Of about 92,000 clones in the sample, approximately 80% were seen once. CDR1 and CDR2 from the germline V gene are MNHEY and SMNVEV (reference sequence). Trimming removed 6 bases from V and 9 bases from J; junction bases left unmatched: 5. This CDR3 has 13 residues. This receptor was obtained from an adult with an advanced solid tumor such as melanoma, head and neck, liver or kidney cancer. The rearrangement joins TRBV27 to TRBJ2-1; 10 nucleotides line up with TRBD1. The source was CD4+ or CD8+ T cells sorted from blood, collected in a trial of the OX40 agonist ivuxolimab. The CDR3 DNA follows: TGTGCCAGCAGGGGACAGGGGTTCGGTGAGCAGTTCTTC. Encoded protein: CASRGQGFGEQFF.